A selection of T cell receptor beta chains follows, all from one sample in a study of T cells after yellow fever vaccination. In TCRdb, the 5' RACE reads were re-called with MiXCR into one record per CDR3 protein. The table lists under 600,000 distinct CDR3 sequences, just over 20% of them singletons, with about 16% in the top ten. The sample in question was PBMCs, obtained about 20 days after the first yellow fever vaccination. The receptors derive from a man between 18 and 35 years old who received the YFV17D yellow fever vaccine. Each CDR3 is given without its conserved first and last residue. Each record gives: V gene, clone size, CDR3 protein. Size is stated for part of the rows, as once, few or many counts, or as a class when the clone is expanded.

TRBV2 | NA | ASLGPGKLF
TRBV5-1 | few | ASSLAGGLSTDTQY
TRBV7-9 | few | ASTRTGVTYNEQF
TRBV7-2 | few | ASSLAGTGVSEQY
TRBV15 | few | ATSRGGGLMGETQY
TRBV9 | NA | ASSKDGGETQY
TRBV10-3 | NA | AISEGGNTEAF
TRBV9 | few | ASSPAFGQGVNEQF
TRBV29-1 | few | SVPWINTDTQY
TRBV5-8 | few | ASSHRTGQETQY
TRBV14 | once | ASSPRQGDPGYT
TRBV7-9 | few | ASSSSTGPSPLH
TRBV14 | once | ASSQAPTGHQETQY
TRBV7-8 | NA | ASSFSRTKSNYGYT
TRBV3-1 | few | ATAPSGRADTQY